The next 13 T cell receptor beta chains were all read from a single sample in a study of identical twins. TCRdb used MiXCR to reprocess the 5' RACE reads, holding one entry per CDR3 protein. The sample consists of a few hundred thousand distinct CDR3 sequences, roughly 15% of them appearing once. The sample was also linked to a second study, of yellow fever vaccine responses in identical twins.

Source material: CD4+ T cells sorted from blood. Every receptor here comes from a woman aged 18-29 years in good health.

A few counts support this clonotype. The V gene is TRBV5-1, the J gene TRBJ2-3; D may be TRBD2 (6 bases). The CDR3 loop spans 16 amino acids. Germline CDR1 is SGHRS and CDR2 is YFSETQ. V was cut by 0 bases and J by 0 bases, with 11 bases left in between. This CDR3 reads CASSLALASSTDTQYF. CDR3 DNA sequence: TGCGCCAGCAGCTTGGCCCTAGCGAGTAGCACAGATACGCAGTATTTT.

The sample holds a few counts of this clonotype. The chain combines TRBV28 with TRBJ2-7; 8 bases line up with TRBD1. J was trimmed by 0 bases and V by 5 bases; bases with no gene match: 6. The CDR3 sequence is 15 residues long. From germline, CDR1 is MDHEN and CDR2 SYDVKM. For the CDR3, the DNA is TGTGCCAGCAGTGCGACAGGGGTCAACTCCTACGAGCAGTACGTC. Translated: CASSATGVNSYEQYV.

The CDR3 loop is CASSRDRGRGGSYEQYF. The CDR3 DNA follows: TGTGCCAGCAGCCGAGACAGGGGCCGGGGAGGGTCCTACGAGCAGTACTTC. This chain joins TRBV12-3 or TRBV12-4 and TRBJ2-7, with D perhaps TRBD1 (8 bases). CDR3 length: 17 residues. V shed 6 bases and J shed 1 base, with 22 bases lying between them.

This clonotype is a singleton in its sample. The gene calls are TRBV20-1 and TRBJ2-1; the D gene is possibly TRBD1 (6 bases). V lost 6 bases to trimming and J lost 9 bases, with 21 bases between them. The germline CDR1 and CDR2 sequences are DFQATT and SNEGSKA (reference sequence). This CDR3 region has 14 residues. Written as DNA, the CDR3 is TGCAGTGCAGCCCGGGACACGGTCAATAGTGAGCAGTTCTTC. Its translation: CSAARDTVNSEQFF.

The chain combines TRBV28 with TRBJ2-5; 7 nucleotides agree with TRBD1. This CDR3 comprises 15 residues. CDR1 and CDR2 from the germline V gene are MDHEN and SYDVKM. V was pared by 5 bases and J by 2 bases, with 8 bases of the junction left unmatched. The CDR3 nucleotides read TGTGCCAGCAGTCCGGCCGACAGGGCTCAAGAGACCCAGTACTTC. This codes for CASSPADRAQETQYF.

The gene calls are TRBV15 and TRBJ2-2; no clear D gene. The germline V gene encodes CDR1 LNHNV and CDR2 YYDKDF (reference sequence). There are 16 residues in the CDR3. Trimming stripped 0 bases from V and 3 bases from J, with 11 bases between. The CDR3 reads CATSRDKYLDTGELFF. The CDR3, as DNA: TGTGCCACCAGCAGAGATAAGTACTTGGACACCGGGGAGCTGTTTTTT.

Only a few counts were recorded for this clonotype. The chain uses TRBV11-3 and TRBJ2-4, with TRBD2 matching over 14 bases. J was trimmed by 7 bases and V by 4 bases; bases with no gene match: 6. Germline loops: CDR1 SGHNT, CDR2 YENEEA. There are 16 residues in the CDR3. CDR3 sequence (DNA): TGTGCCAGCAGCTCGACTAGCGGGAGGGTCATGAACATTCAGTACTTC. Its protein is CASSSTSGRVMNIQYF.

The table lists this clonotype with a few counts. The V and J genes are TRBV24-1 and TRBJ2-6, with 8 bases that match TRBD1. The CDR3 spans 15 residues. Per germline, CDR1 KGHDR and CDR2 SFDVKD. The J segment lost 4 bases and the V segment lost 10 bases, leaving 8 bases of the junction unmatched. The CDR3 sequence: CATGTGSNGANVLTF. The DNA of the CDR3 is TGTGCCACGGGGACAGGCAGCAACGGGGCCAACGTCCTGACTTTC.

This clonotype was detected a few times. The CDR3 coding sequence is TGCAGCGGAGGGACAGTCTACGAGCAGTACTTC. Its protein product is CSGGTVYEQYF. The V call is TRBV29-1, the J call TRBJ2-7, with 7 positions matching TRBD1. Trimming cost V 7 bases and J 3 bases; bases outside gene matches: 3. This CDR3 region has 11 residues. Per germline, CDR1 SQVTM and CDR2 ANQGSEA.

This clonotype was seen a few times. The chain has TRBV6-1 and TRBJ2-5; D call uncertain. Trimming pared 5 bases from V and 0 bases from J, leaving 4 bases between. Germline V gene sequence: CDR1 MNHNS, CDR2 SASEGT. The CDR3 runs 12 residues. This CDR3 is CASSINQETQYF. The CDR3 region has the DNA TGTGCCAGCAGTATAAACCAAGAGACCCAGTACTTC.

This clonotype was counted between two and nine times. The rearrangement links TRBV9 to TRBJ2-3; 9 nucleotides agree with TRBD1. Germline V lookup: CDR1 SGDLS, CDR2 YYNGEE. The V segment lost 2 bases and the J segment 1 base; nucleotides outside the gene matches: 5. This CDR3 contains 16 residues. The CDR3 DNA reads as TGTGCCAGCAGCGTTACAGGGGGCCCCGGCACAGATACGCAGTATTTT. As protein: CASSVTGGPGTDTQYF.

In its sample, this clonotype was seen a few times. The chain couples TRBV28 to TRBJ1-6; D is unresolved. The CDR3 runs to 13 residues. V was pared by 7 bases and J by 4 bases, with 8 bases between. Germline V gene data show CDR1 as MDHEN and CDR2 as SYDVKM. In nucleotides, the CDR3 is TGTGCCAGCACCCGGACTTATAATTCACCCCTCCACTTT. Translation gives CASTRTYNSPLHF.

This rearrangement joins TRBV12-3 or TRBV12-4 to TRBJ2-1, with 11 bases fitting TRBD1. CDR3 length: 16 amino acids. Trimming took 5 bases from V and 0 from J; bases not matched to a gene: 3. CDR3 nucleotides: TGTGCCAGCAGTGACGGACAGGGGGCCTCCTACAATGAGCAGTTCTTC. Translating it yields CASSDGQGASYNEQFF.